A selection of T cell receptor beta chains follows, all from one sample in a study of blood T cell repertoires in COVID-19. Assay used: immunoSEQ multiplex PCR; TCRdb lists only in-frame clones, some missing. The sample holds hundreds of thousands of clones, about 87% seen once. The material sequenced was PBMCs or T cells enriched from blood (not recorded which). The receptors were sampled from a woman between 45 and 65 years old who had recovered from COVID-19. Both conserved end residues are part of each CDR3. D genes are given only for firm matches. Clone size is stated in some rows and not others, as once, few, many or a class when expanded.

cdr3_nt cdr3_aa j_call clone_size d_call v_call
TGTGCCATCAGTGAGTCGATGGGGAGTCTTCAGGGGTTTACAGATACGCAGTATTTT CAISESMGSLQGFTDTQYF TRBJ2-3 - - TRBV10-3
TGTGCCAGCTCACCAGGCACAGACTATGGCTACACCTTC CASSPGTDYGYTF TRBJ1-2 - - TRBV18
TGTGCCAGCAGATTACAGGGGGCTGGAAGTGAAGCTTTCTTT CASRLQGAGSEAFF TRBJ1-1 - TRBD1 TRBV2
TGTGCCAGCACAGAGGGGACACCTGTTCCTGAAGCTTTCTTT CASTEGTPVPEAFF TRBJ1-1 - - TRBV28
TGCGCCAGCAGCTTGGCCCACGGGGGGCCTTCACCCCTCCACTTT CASSLAHGGPSPLHF TRBJ1-6 few - TRBV5-1
TGTGCCATCAGTGAGTCGAGCCTAGCGGGGGAGACCCAGTACTTC CAISESSLAGETQYF TRBJ2-5 few TRBD2 TRBV10-3
TGTGCCAGCAGCCTTACTAGCGGGGGGGCTTGGTACAATGAGCAGTTCTTC CASSLTSGGAWYNEQFF TRBJ2-1 - TRBD2 TRBV7-9
TGTGCCAGCAGCCTCCCGATGAGGACGGCAGGGTTGAACACCGGGGAGCTGTTTTTT CASSLPMRTAGLNTGELFF TRBJ2-2 once - TRBV7-9
TGTGCCAGCTCACCACCGCGGGCGAAGTCGGATGAGCAGTTCTTC CASSPPRAKSDEQFF TRBJ2-1 - - TRBV18
TGTGCCAGTGGACAGGGTGTGGATGAGCAGTTCTTC CASGQGVDEQFF TRBJ2-1 once TRBD1 TRBV28
TGTGCCAGCAGCTTGGTGGGACAGGGGGGCTATGGCTACACCTTC CASSLVGQGGYGYTF TRBJ1-2 - TRBD1 TRBV5-5
TGCGCCAGCAGCTTGGGACAGACCGTTTGGAACACTGAAGCTTTCTTT CASSLGQTVWNTEAFF TRBJ1-1 - - TRBV5-1
TGTGCCAGCAGCTTAGACAGGGGCTCCTACAATGAGCAGTTCTTC CASSLDRGSYNEQFF TRBJ2-1 - TRBD1 TRBV7-8
TGTGCCAGCAGCCTCGGGGGGAGGGTCAATGAGCAGTTCTTC CASSLGGRVNEQFF TRBJ2-1 once TRBD2 TRBV3-1/TRBV3-2
TGTGCCACCAGCAGATACAGGGACGAGCAGTACTTC CATSRYRDEQYF TRBJ2-7 - - TRBV15
TGTGCCAGCGGAGGGCTCGGGGAGCTGTTTTTT CASGGLGELFF TRBJ2-2 - - TRBV7-9
TGTGCCAGCAGTTTACCCAGGCTCAACACTGAAGCTTTCTTT CASSLPRLNTEAFF TRBJ1-1 - - TRBV28
TGTGCCAGCAGTCATGGCGGGGGCAGGGCTTTCTTT CASSHGGGRAFF TRBJ1-1 - - TRBV28
TGTGCCATCAGTGAGCTCGGACAGGGGCGGTACGAGCAGTACTTC CAISELGQGRYEQYF TRBJ2-7 - TRBD1 TRBV10-3
TGTGCCAGCAGTTTGGGCACAAGCTCCTACAATGAGCAGTTCTTC CASSLGTSSYNEQFF TRBJ2-1 - - TRBV28
TGTGCCAGCAGTACACAGGGGGTCGGTGAAAAACTGTTTTTT CASSTQGVGEKLFF TRBJ1-4 - TRBD1 TRBV28
TGTGCCAGCAGCTTACGCCGGAGTCCTGACTACACCTTC CASSLRRSPDYTF TRBJ1-2 - - TRBV7-2
TGCGCCAGCAGCCAGAACAGGGGCGGCACTGAAGCTTTCTTT CASSQNRGGTEAFF TRBJ1-1 - TRBD1 TRBV4-3
TGTGCCAGCAGCGTACTACGGGGGGCGTTCAATGAGCAGTTCTTC CASSVLRGAFNEQFF TRBJ2-1 - - TRBV9
TGTGCCAGCAGCTTTCCGTGGGTAGCGGAGACTAACTATGGCTACACCTTC CASSFPWVAETNYGYTF TRBJ1-2 - - TRBV7-9
TGCGCCAGCAGCCAAGGACAGGGCAGGCCCCAGCATTTT CASSQGQGRPQHF TRBJ1-5 - TRBD1 TRBV5-1
TGTGCCAGAGGGGGTGGAAGCTCCTACGAGCAGTACTTC CARGGGSSYEQYF TRBJ2-7 few - TRBV2
TGTGCCAGCAGCCAAGAGTTGTTGAGGGATGGCTACACCTTC CASSQELLRDGYTF TRBJ1-2 - - TRBV4-2
TGTGCCAGCAGCTTGACGACGACAGGGATGATGGGCTACACCTTC CASSLTTTGMMGYTF TRBJ1-2 once TRBD1 TRBV5-8
TGTGCCAGCTCCCTTGGGGGACAGGCAGAGACCCAGTACTTC CASSLGGQAETQYF TRBJ2-5 - TRBD1 TRBV28
TGTGCCAGCAGCCCGGGACTTCAAGAGACCCAGTACTTC CASSPGLQETQYF TRBJ2-5 - - TRBV5-8
TGTGCCAGCAGCTTATTCACTAGTGTCTCCTACAATGAGCAGTTCTTC CASSLFTSVSYNEQFF TRBJ2-1 - - TRBV7-8
TGTGCCAGCAGTTTCCTCAGGGGGAGTCAGCCCCAGCATTTT CASSFLRGSQPQHF TRBJ1-5 - TRBD1 TRBV28
TGTGCCAGCAGAACCCCGGGCCGAGGGGAAAAACTGTTTTTT CASRTPGRGEKLFF TRBJ1-4 - - TRBV6-5
TGTGCCAGCAGCGACGAGGACAGACTGAATCAGCCCCAGCATTTT CASSDEDRLNQPQHF TRBJ1-5 - - TRBV7-2
TGTGCCAGCAGCTCAGGACAGGGACAGAACACCGGGGAGCTGTTTTTT CASSSGQGQNTGELFF TRBJ2-2 - TRBD1 TRBV7-9
TGTGCCAGCGGGCCTTCGGGGAACTATGGCTACACCTTC CASGPSGNYGYTF TRBJ1-2 - - TRBV6-5
TGCGCCAGCAGCCAAGGGGGAGATGGCTACACCTTC CASSQGGDGYTF TRBJ1-2 - - TRBV4-3
TGTGCCAGCAACCCCCGGGACAGAATCTCCTACGAGCAGTACTTC CASNPRDRISYEQYF TRBJ2-7 - TRBD1 TRBV2
TGCGCCAGCAGCCAAGATGCGGGGTTTCGAGAGACCCAGTACTTC CASSQDAGFRETQYF TRBJ2-5 once - TRBV4-3
TGCGCCAGCAGCTCGGCCGGGACTAGCGGGGGTAGCTCCTACAATGAGCAGTTCTTC CASSSAGTSGGSSYNEQFF TRBJ2-1 - TRBD2 TRBV5-1
TGTGCCAGCAGTGCAAAGACAGGGGATGCTTTCTTT CASSAKTGDAFF TRBJ1-1 - TRBD1 TRBV27
TGCGCCAGCAGCCGGACAGTCGACTCTGGAAACACCATATATTTT CASSRTVDSGNTIYF TRBJ1-3 - - TRBV5-1
TGTGCCAGTTCTCTCTCTGGGGCCAACGTCCTGACTTTC CASSLSGANVLTF TRBJ2-6 - - TRBV19
TGTGCCAGCAGCCAGGCAAAGGGACTAGCGGGGGCAGATACGCAGTATTTT CASSQAKGLAGADTQYF TRBJ2-3 - TRBD2 TRBV3-1/TRBV3-2
TGCGCCAGCAGCTTGGTCCAGCGGGGGACCGGGGAGCTGTTTTTT CASSLVQRGTGELFF TRBJ2-2 - TRBD2 TRBV5-1
TGTGCCAGCACCAGGGACAGGGGGCCGAACGGAAACACCATATATTTT CASTRDRGPNGNTIYF TRBJ1-3 - TRBD1 TRBV27
TGTGCCACTTTGGACAGCCAAGAGACCCAGTACTTC CATLDSQETQYF TRBJ2-5 - - TRBV10-3
TGTGCCAGTAGTATCCGAGCCTCATGGGCGGGGGCCACAGATACGCAGTATTTT CASSIRASWAGATDTQYF TRBJ2-3 - - TRBV19
TGTGCCAGCAGTGAATTTACGGGCCGGGGTGAAAAACTGTTTTTT CASSEFTGRGEKLFF TRBJ1-4 - - TRBV25-1
TGTGCCAGCAGACGCGGGACAGGGATTTCACCCCTCCACTTT CASRRGTGISPLHF TRBJ1-6 many TRBD1 TRBV6-5
TGTGCCAGCAGCGTAGCGGGGACAGGGTCTAATGCCGGGGAGCTGTTTTTT CASSVAGTGSNAGELFF TRBJ2-2 - TRBD1 TRBV9
TGTGCCAGCTCACCAATAGTTGGGACAGAAGAGACCCAGTACTTC CASSPIVGTEETQYF TRBJ2-5 - TRBD1 TRBV18
TGTGCCAGCACCAGGGGGACCGCTGAAGCTTTCTTT CASTRGTAEAFF TRBJ1-1 once TRBD1 TRBV5-6
TGTGCCATCAGTATTCAGGGGGGAGAGACCCAGTACTTC CAISIQGGETQYF TRBJ2-5 - - TRBV10-3
TGCGCCAGCAGCTTTTTCGAGACAGGGGGCAATGAGCAGTTCTTC CASSFFETGGNEQFF TRBJ2-1 - TRBD1 TRBV4-1
TGTGCCAGCAGCGTAGACGAGGTGGCCACCGGGGAGCTGTTTTTT CASSVDEVATGELFF TRBJ2-2 - - TRBV11-1